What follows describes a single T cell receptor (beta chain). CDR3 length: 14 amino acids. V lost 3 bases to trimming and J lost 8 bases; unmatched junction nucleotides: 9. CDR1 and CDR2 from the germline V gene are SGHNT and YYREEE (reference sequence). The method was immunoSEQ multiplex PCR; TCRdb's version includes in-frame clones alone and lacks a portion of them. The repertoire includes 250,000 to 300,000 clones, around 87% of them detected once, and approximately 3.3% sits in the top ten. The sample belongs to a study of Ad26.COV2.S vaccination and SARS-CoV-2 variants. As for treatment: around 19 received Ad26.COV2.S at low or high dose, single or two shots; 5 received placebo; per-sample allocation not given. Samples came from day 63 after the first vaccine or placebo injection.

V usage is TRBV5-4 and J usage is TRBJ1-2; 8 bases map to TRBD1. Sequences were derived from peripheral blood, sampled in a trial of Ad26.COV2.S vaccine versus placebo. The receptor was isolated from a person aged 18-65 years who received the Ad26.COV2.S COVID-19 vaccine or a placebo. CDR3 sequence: CASSSTGVSGGYTF. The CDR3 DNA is TGTGCCAGCAGCTCGACAGGGGTGAGTGGAGGCTACACCTTC.